The source of this T cell receptor (beta chain) is a study of T-cell reconstitution after alpha-beta-depleted transplantation in children. Points from the study as a whole: Several hundred graft clones that had expanded were reportedly the source of alpha-beta T cells about two months after transplant. The study traced high day-60 TCRbeta diversity in some patients to surviving recipient T cells and thymic progenitors. Fresh T-cell production supplied most of the T-cell counts and diversity seen one year after transplant.

The TCRbeta library was prepared with unique molecular identifiers. MiXCR, run by TCRdb on the PCR reads, gives a single entry per CDR3 protein. The table includes some 200,000 distinct CDR3 sequences, approximately 8.4% detected once. V lost 6 bases and J 4 bases, leaving 14 bases between the germline ends. The CDR3 loop spans 14 amino acids. About this clonotype: Antigen specificity is unknown.

Sample: PBMCs, mostly from graft donor cells, taken 360 days after TCRalphabeta/CD19-depleted stem cell transplant. The receptor's source is a male patient aged 2 to 9 who had a stem cell transplant for acute myeloid leukemia, so the T cells may come from the graft donor. This chain joins TRBV12-3 or TRBV12-4 and TRBJ2-3; D remains ambiguous. The CDR3: CASSLEWGPDTQYF. Written as DNA, the CDR3 is TGTGCCAGCAGCCTCGAATGGGGTCCAGATACGCAGTATTTT.